This section outlines one T cell receptor beta chain sequence together with its context. The antigen it recognizes is unknown. No base quality information exists; no much larger clone differs at one position. Trimmed from V: 4 bases; trimmed from J: 3 bases; junction bases lacking a gene match: 9. From the germline V gene, CDR1 is SGHRS and CDR2 is YFSETQ. Measured from the cysteine to the phenylalanine, the CDR3 is 16 residues long. Just CDR3 DNA is preserved here, 48 bases in frame from base 1. In total, roughly 670 healthy bone marrow donors made up the cohort. At the time of sampling, all cohort members were nominally healthy, though unrecorded immune exposures were likely present. The donor tested CMV seronegative, placing the donor among the roughly 350 seronegative members of the cohort. A peripheral blood sample was provided by each donor, and peripheral blood mononuclear cells were used for TCR beta sequencing. Genomic DNA extraction from the blood cell samples was performed with the Qiagen DNeasy Blood Extraction Kit.

The data are from a study of cytomegalovirus exposure and HLA in healthy donors (dated by TCRdb to about 2017). Background for the entire study: According to an earlier analysis of a few hundred of the donors, roughly 180 million T cells yielded roughly 100 million unique TCR beta sequences and about 300 Gb of sequence data. Roughly 300 gigabases of sequencing data and around 80 million unique TCR sequences made up an early release that covered roughly 670 HLA-typed donors. Of the approximately 400 genotyped donors, 65% to 90% were placed in the genetic ancestry cluster associated with self-reported Caucasian donors. The study aimed to test whether cataloging public T cell receptors could reveal signatures of past pathogen exposure. The T cell repertoires of 700 or so subjects were profiled by immunosequencing and related to cytomegalovirus serostatus. In addition to the first cohort of approximately 670 subjects, a separate validation cohort of 130 or so different subjects was used. High-throughput TCR immunosequencing, statistical association of individual TCRs with disease status, and machine learning were combined to predict cytomegalovirus infection status. A later analysis re-analyzed previously published TCR beta repertoires from hundreds of donors and added high-resolution HLA genotyping to study TCR occurrence patterns. In the later analysis, no new phenotypic data were used to find candidate immune exposures; instead, reliance was placed on TCR beta sequences and their occurrence across donors. An earlier analysis of fewer than 750 of the donors used high-throughput TCR beta sequencing to judge whether each TCR beta V gene segment behaved as functional or pseudogenic. Donor age, sex, ethnicity and CMV serostatus were compiled together with the repertoire data. In a later genetic analysis, genome-wide SNP genotypes for about 55% of the 666 donors were used, and that subset was treated as a discovery cohort. Every repertoire in the discovery cohort had been generated on one and the same sequencing platform. HLA typing covered class I and class II loci at four-digit resolution. Typing coverage varied by locus: about 629-640 donors for A, B, C, DRB1 and DQB1; approximately 500 for DQA1; around 610 for DPA1; around 490 for DPB1. Roughly 5 DR-DQ haplotypes were handled as single units for association and clustering because linkage in the cohort was strong. On average, over 200,000 unique TCR beta nucleotide sequences were sequenced per donor among several hundred genotyped donors of the cohort, with roughly 18% of those sequences being non-productive.

The library was obtained by the immunoSEQ multiplex PCR assay. The multiplex PCR relied on a mix of 60 forward primers for TCR Vbeta segments and 13 reverse primers for TCR Jbeta segments. The CDR3 region of rearranged TCR beta genes was amplified from genomic DNA with a multiplex PCR assay. On the Illumina HiSeq System, the amplified TCR beta libraries were sequenced as 87-base-pair reads. As for the authors' bioinformatics: Across the 600 to 700 repertoires, a later analysis counted some 81 million unique TCR beta chains, roughly 11 million of which were shared by at least two donors. Raw reads were error-corrected and collapsed into unique sequences with a nearest-neighbor algorithm that merged closely related sequences to remove PCR and sequencing errors. V, D and J gene segments were assigned by aligning CDR3 sequences to IMGT reference sequences. For a sequence to be retained, a match of at least six nucleotides to both a V gene segment and a J gene segment was required. A rearrangement was called productive if the CDR3 had no stop codons and remained in frame with V and J, and every other rearrangement was called non-productive. CDR3 was defined according to IMGT convention as the region running from the second conserved V-encoded cysteine to the conserved J-encoded phenylalanine. In an earlier analysis of 550 to 650 of the donors, sequences lacking an unambiguous match to a single V gene segment were excluded. In an earlier analysis of approximately 500 of the donors, a V segment was called functional when productive rearrangements were above 56.7%, and segregating when the standard deviation between donors exceeded 5%. A statistical classification framework was built to diagnose cytomegalovirus status from the catalog of TCR beta chain sequences. V and J gene assignment, in a later analysis, came from comparing TCR nucleotide sequences with IMGT/GENE-DB human TR gene sequences. Using the TCRdist pipeline, a later analysis assigned CDR3 sequences along with most-parsimonious VDJ recombination scenarios. In a later analysis, each TCR beta chain was defined by its CDR3 amino acid sequence together with its V-gene family, and reads lacking a unique V-gene family were excluded. As a way to deal with suspected cross-contamination and a sequencing artifact, a later analysis dropped approximately 570 nucleotide sequences that were highly shared and had low generation probability. For each public chain, a later analysis derived a clonal expansion index from normalized ranks of inferred template counts within each repertoire. In a later analysis, generation probabilities were computed with a VDJ recombination model fitted to out-of-frame rearrangements, and the resulting probabilities were checked against IGoR. Hypergeometric tests were used in a later analysis to score TCR-TCR, TCR-HLA and TCR-CMV co-occurrence, with a repertoire-size bias correction applied to the TCR pairs. To estimate false discovery rates, a later analysis permuted the HLA or CMV assignments 20 times. A later analysis grouped co-occurring TCRs with DBSCAN, adding TCRdist sequence similarity when clustering within HLA-allele-positive subsets. Repertoires with fewer than 30,000 or more than 120,000 public chains were left out of co-occurrence clustering, as were a few repertoires with anomalous nucleotide sharing. Entries here come from immuneACCESS through TCRdb and include only in-frame sequences with V and J called. Some clones fail to appear in such tables; in the studies checked, an unresolved V gene covers under half of the shortfall, and the cause of the remainder is unknown. V, J and clone size derive from that table, while D and trimming were established from the DNA sequence. The sample table shows 150,000 to 200,000 clones, and roughly 89% are seen once. The ten largest account for 0.85% to 1% of the sample.

Beyond this particular receptor, the publication reports: According to the authors, the approach could potentially be generalized to other disease states and immunological phenotypes. In a later analysis, several top co-occurrence clusters were reported to appear linked to parvovirus B19, influenza, CMV and Epstein-Barr virus. This cohort had only TCR beta chains sequenced, and the lack of alpha or paired-chain data limited which features could be detected. The earlier analysis of approximately 590 of the donors excluded seventeen rarely observed V segments, including chromosome 9 orphons, because counts were too low. The presence/absence analyses assumed that sequencing depth was roughly uniform across donors, and that assumption may not be true. A later genetic analysis associated a missense DCLRE1C variant with V-gene and J-gene trimming of TCR beta chains, and an independent cohort replicated the association. In the study, about 150 TCR beta chains were listed as associated with cytomegalovirus. Correlated functional status among segregating V segments might reflect linkage disequilibrium, but an unknown experimental factor could not be ruled out. A further reported finding was that TCR beta sequences accurately predicted the HLA-A and HLA-B alleles for most subjects in the first cohort. According to a later genetic analysis, donors in an Asian-associated ancestry cluster had fewer N-insertions in productive TCRs than the approximately 650-donor mean. Most CMV-associated TCR beta chains appeared to be HLA-restricted in a later analysis, and the HLA associations seemed to be driven largely by CMV exposure. Specific HLA alleles were associated with 16,951 TCR beta sequences at a false discovery rate of 0.05 in a later analysis. For the cohort, immune exposure information was limited to CMV serostatus. Cytomegalovirus status was reported to be diagnosed by the classifier with high specificity and sensitivity in both the original and validation cohorts. Assigning TCR associations to individual alleles was difficult when HLA alleles, especially DR and DQ, strongly co-occurred. Broadly in line with IMGT annotations, most TCR beta V segments showed up in productive rearrangements about 87% or about 30% of the time in an earlier analysis of 450 to 600 of the donors. HLA typing was unavailable for some donors at each locus, so association tests used only the typed subset. In a later analysis, TCR association rates were found to vary across HLA loci, with the most associated TCRs seen for DRB1 alleles and the fewest for HLA-C alleles. A few of the identified cytomegalovirus-associated TCR beta chains were confirmed in vitro to be specific for cytomegalovirus antigens. Most TCR sequences were seen in very few donors, while some public TCRs were found in many individuals. The sequencing pipeline was judged likely to have produced a cluster of highly shared sequence variants as a technical artifact. Because the 87-base-pair reads could not distinguish some IMGT-functional V segments, including TRBV6-2 and TRBV6-3, those segments were excluded. In a later analysis, HLA-associated TCR beta chains were found to be more clonally expanded and to have lower generation probabilities than equally common non-associated chains.

This sequence uses TRBV5-1 and TRBJ2-1, and 8 junction bases match TRBD1. The specimen sequenced was PBMCs. This TCR was recovered from a woman in her twenties or thirties in good health and CMV-seronegative. The encoded CDR3 is CASSPSAGGFYNEQFF. The sequenced DNA is TGCGCCAGCAGCCCCAGCGCAGGGGGCTTCTACAATGAGCAGTTCTTC.